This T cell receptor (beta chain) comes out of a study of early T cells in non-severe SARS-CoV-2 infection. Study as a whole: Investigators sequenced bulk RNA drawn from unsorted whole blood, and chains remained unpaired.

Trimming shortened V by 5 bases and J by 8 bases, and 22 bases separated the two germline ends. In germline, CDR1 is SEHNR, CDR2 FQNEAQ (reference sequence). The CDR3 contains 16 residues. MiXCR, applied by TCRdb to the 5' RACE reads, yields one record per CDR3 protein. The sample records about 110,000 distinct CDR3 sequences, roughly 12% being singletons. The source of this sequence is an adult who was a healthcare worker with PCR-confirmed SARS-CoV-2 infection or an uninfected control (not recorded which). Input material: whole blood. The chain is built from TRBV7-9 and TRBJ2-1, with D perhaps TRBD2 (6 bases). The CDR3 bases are TGTGCCAGCAGCCCTACCAGCAGCGGGCCTAGGTATGAGCAGTTCTTC. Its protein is CASSPTSSGPRYEQFF.